This TCR beta chain was sequenced for a study of blood T cells in healthy people across ages. For the second PCR, which ran for 7 to 11 cycles, a sample-barcoded 5' primer and a J-beta primer mix were used. One entry per CDR3 protein, called by TCRdb with MiXCR from the 5' RACE reads. The sample carries approximately 770,000 distinct CDR3 sequences, 55% to 75% recorded once. Looked up from germline, CDR1 is DFQATT and CDR2 is SNEGSKA (reference sequence). This CDR3 is 12 amino acids long. V gave up 3 bases and J gave up 6 bases, with 11 bases separating them. The study, taken as a whole, reports: Diversity was higher, and naive CD4+ cells more numerous, in long-lived donors than in aged donors. A conclusive naive versus antigen-experienced comparison was prevented by the unsorted PBMCs. Investigators viewed diversity estimates from one million T cells as underestimates, the study reported. Correlation between TCR beta diversity and naive T cell percentage was strong.

Of note for this clonotype: Antigen: not known.

The sequence was collected from a man aged 30 to 45 in good health. The rearrangement joins TRBV20-1 to TRBJ1-2; TRBD1 is a possible D gene (6 bases). Sequencing was carried out using blood. CDR3 nucleotides: TGCAGTGCTAGGCCGGGGGCAGATGGCTACACCTTC. This codes for CSARPGADGYTF.